The sequence of this TCR beta chain was determined in a study of T cell responses to AZD1222 COVID-19 vaccine. Findings and caveats of the study: Repertoire samples came only from after the peak T cell response. Seropositive status at baseline applied to only a handful of AZD1222 recipients. A rise in Spike-specific TCR breadth and depth followed two AZD1222 doses.

Clones were read by immunoSEQ multiplex PCR, and TCRdb kept only the in-frame ones, dropping some. The sample holds 100,000 to 150,000 clones, 89% seen once. Remarks on this clone: Its matching antigen is unknown.

The CDR3 spans 13 residues. V was cut by 3 bases and J by 9 bases, with 12 bases left in between. Per germline, CDR1 PRHDT and CDR2 FYEKMQ (reference sequence). This chain links TRBV13 with TRBJ1-5, with D perhaps matching TRBD1 (5 bases). Here the sequenced sample was peripheral blood, taken on day 0 of AZD1222 vaccination. The sequence was obtained from an adult in good health. The DNA of the CDR3 is TGTGCCAGCAGCTTGAAAAGGCAGGGGCCCCAGCATTTT. This sequence encodes CASSLKRQGPQHF. Full variable domain (outside the CDR3, taken from reference TRBV13 and TRBJ1-5): AAGVIQSPRHLIKEKRETATLKCYPIPRHDTVYWYQQGPGQDPQFLISFYEKMQSDKGSIPDRFSAQQFSDYHSELNMSSLELGDSALYFCASSLKRQGPQHFGDGTRLSIL.